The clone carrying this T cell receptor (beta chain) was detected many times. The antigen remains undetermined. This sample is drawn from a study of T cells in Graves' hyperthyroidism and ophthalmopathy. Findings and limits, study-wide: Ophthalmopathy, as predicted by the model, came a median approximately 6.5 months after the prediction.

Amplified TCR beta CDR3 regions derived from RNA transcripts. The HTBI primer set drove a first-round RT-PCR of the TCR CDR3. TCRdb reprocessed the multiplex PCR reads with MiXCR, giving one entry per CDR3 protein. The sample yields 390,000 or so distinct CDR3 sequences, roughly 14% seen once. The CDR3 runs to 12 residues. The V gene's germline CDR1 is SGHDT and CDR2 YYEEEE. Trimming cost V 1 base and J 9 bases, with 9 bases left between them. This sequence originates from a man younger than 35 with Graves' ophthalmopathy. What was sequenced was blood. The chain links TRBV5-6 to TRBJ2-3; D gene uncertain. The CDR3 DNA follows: TGTGCCAGCAGCTTGTACCACTACACGCAGTATTTT. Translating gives CASSLYHYTQYF. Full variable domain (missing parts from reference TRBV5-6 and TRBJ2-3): DAGVTQSPTHLIKTRGQQVTLRCSPKSGHDTVSWYQQALGQGPQFIFQYYEEEERQRGNFPDRFSGHQFPNYSSELNVNALLLGDSALYLCASSLYHYTQYFGPGTRLTVL.